Each of the 25 T cell receptor beta chains below was sequenced from the same sample in a study of T cells expressing NK-cell markers. TCRdb re-called the 5' RACE reads and shows each CDR3 protein once, DNA omitted. There are hundreds of thousands of distinct CDR3 sequences in the sample, with 5% to 5.5% held by the top ten. The sample was blood T cells: a sorted CD56 or NKG2C T cell subset, CD4+ or CD8+ T cells, or bulk PBMC T cells (not recorded which). All receptors derive from a man aged 18-70 years in good health.

The V call is TRBV7-9, the J call TRBJ1-2. The CDR3 length is 14 residues. Germline V CDR1 and CDR2: SEHNR, FQNEAQ (reference sequence). This CDR3 reads CASSLWNTDYGYTF.

This CDR3 reads CASSRPGTARNEQFF. The rearrangement links TRBV7-9 to TRBJ2-1; TCRdb outputs TRBD1, but without DNA this stays unchecked. Germline CDR1 SEHNR, CDR2 FQNEAQ (reference sequence). The CDR3 is 15 amino acids. Variable domain in full (rest from reference TRBV7-9 and TRBJ2-1): DTGVSQNPRHKITKRGQNVTFRCDPISEHNRLYWYRQTLGQGPEFLTYFQNEAQLEKSRLLSDRFSAERPKGSFSTLEIQRTEQGDSAMYLCASSRPGTARNEQFFGPGTRLTVL.

The rearrangement joins TRBV6-1 to TRBJ2-3; with no DNA, the TCRdb D assignment of TRBD1 cannot be verified. Germline values: CDR1 MNHNS, CDR2 SASEGT. This CDR3 spans 15 amino acids. CDR3 protein: CASQLSRTGGNTQYF.

This chain connects TRBV28 to TRBJ2-7; there is no DNA to check the TCRdb D call of TRBD1. CDR1 MDHEN and CDR2 SYDVKM come from the germline V gene. There are 15 residues in the CDR3. The CDR3 region is CASSLESGQTYEQYF.

The V and J genes are TRBV4-1 and TRBJ1-1. CDR3 size: 15 residues. Germline V gives CDR1 MGHRA, CDR2 YSYEKL. CDR3 loop: CASSQDVGLRTEAFF.

The CDR3 reads CAISPTGGWTGELFF. The chain carries TRBV10-3 and TRBJ2-2; the TCRdb D gene call, TRBD1, has no DNA to confirm it. CDR3 length equals 15 residues. CDR1 and CDR2 (germline): ENHRY, SYGVKD.

This chain joins TRBV5-6 and TRBJ2-7; there is no DNA to check the TCRdb D call of TRBD2. Per germline, CDR1 SGHDT and CDR2 YYEEEE. The CDR3 is 16 residues long. The CDR3 loop reads CASIKRVGSFTSGQYF.

CDR3 residues: CASRHGVTGNEQYF. The V and J genes are TRBV6-1 and TRBJ2-7; TCRdb calls TRBD1, which cannot be checked without DNA. The CDR3 spans 14 residues. Germline lookup yields CDR1 MNHNS and CDR2 SASEGT.

The gene calls are TRBV5-4 and TRBJ2-2; checking the TCRdb D call of TRBD1 is not possible without DNA. This CDR3 region has 14 residues. Germline values: CDR1 SGHNT, CDR2 YYREEE (reference sequence). CDR3 region: CASSADRLTGELFF.

This rearrangement joins TRBV29-1 to TRBJ1-2; the D gene TCRdb calls, TRBD1, cannot be checked with no DNA. CDR3 length: 13 amino acids. Germline CDR1 SQVTM, CDR2 ANQGSEA. The CDR3 loop reads CSVALGEGGGYTF.

The chain uses TRBV25-1 and TRBJ2-7; TCRdb picks TRBD1, but there is no DNA to check that call. CDR3 length: 14 amino acids. The germline V gene has CDR1 MGHDK and CDR2 SYGVNS. The CDR3 sequence is CASIGSRGFGEQYF.

J is TRBJ1-1 and V is TRBV18; as DNA is missing, the TRBD1 call by TCRdb cannot be tested. Germline lookup yields CDR1 KGHSH and CDR2 LQKENI. CDR3 length: 14 amino acids. CDR3 residues: CASSPGGTTAEAFF.

The chain joins TRBV29-1 to TRBJ1-2; TCRdb selects TRBD1, and the lack of DNA leaves this call unchecked. The germline V gene has CDR1 SQVTM and CDR2 ANQGSEA. This CDR3 has 13 residues. This CDR3 is CSVITGQNYGYTF.

The chain combines TRBV10-3 with TRBJ1-5. This CDR3 has 17 residues. Per the germline V gene, CDR1 is ENHRY and CDR2 is SYGVKD. CDR3 region: CAISESLRGLGNQPQHF.

The chain joins TRBV20-1 to TRBJ2-1; TCRdb gives TRBD2 as the D gene, but with no DNA this cannot be confirmed. Germline-derived CDR1 and CDR2 are DFQATT and SNEGSKA (reference sequence). The CDR3 extends over 18 amino acids. CDR3 region: CSARVGWTSGGIRNEQFF.

CDR3 sequence reads: CASSPTSGLAGGIDTQYF. The chain has TRBV6-5 and TRBJ2-3; the TCRdb call, TRBD2, lacks DNA for checking. In germline, CDR1 is MNHEY, CDR2 SVGAGI. The CDR3 is 18 residues long.

V is TRBV5-1 and J is TRBJ2-2; the TCRdb call, TRBD1, lacks DNA for checking. Looked up from germline, CDR1 is SGHRS and CDR2 is YFSETQ. This CDR3 has 15 amino acids. CDR3 residues: CASSYGQVRAGELFF. The full variable domain, completed using reference TRBV5-1 and TRBJ2-2, is KAGVTQTPRYLIKTRGQQVTLSCSPISGHRSVSWYQQTPGQGLQFLFEYFSETQRNKGNFPGRFSGRQFSNSRSEMNVSTLELGDSALYLCASSYGQVRAGELFFGEGSRLTVL.

V usage is TRBV9 and J usage is TRBJ2-3; TCRdb proposes TRBD2, but this gene call is untestable without DNA. The CDR3 has 16 residues. Germline CDR1 SGDLS, CDR2 YYNGEE. The CDR3 spells CASSAPQGPWTDTQYF. The entire variable domain, with the rest obtained from reference TRBV9 and TRBJ2-3, is as follows: DSGVTQTPKHLITATGQRVTLRCSPRSGDLSVYWYQQSLDQGLQFLIQYYNGEERAKGNILERFSAQQFPDLHSELNLSSLELGDSALYFCASSAPQGPWTDTQYFGPGTRLTVL.

This sequence joins TRBV19 and TRBJ2-3. Germline V gene lookup returns CDR1 LNHDA and CDR2 SQIVND (reference sequence). The CDR3 is made up of 12 amino acids. The CDR3 loop is CASSDRADTQYF. Based on the CDR3 plus reference TRBV19 and TRBJ2-3, the full variable domain is DGGITQSPKYLFRKEGQNVTLSCEQNLNHDAMYWYRQDPGQGLRLIYYSQIVNDFQKGDIAEGYSVSREKKESFPLTVTSAQKNPTAFYLCASSDRADTQYFGPGTRLTVL.

The rearrangement uses TRBV27 and TRBJ2-7; TCRdb calls TRBD1, which cannot be checked without DNA. The CDR3 extends over 14 amino acids. Germline V lookup: CDR1 MNHEY, CDR2 SMNVEV (reference sequence). The CDR3: CASSLSSGSDEQYF.

This chain joins TRBV2 and TRBJ2-7; the TRBD2 assignment by TCRdb is unverifiable without DNA. The V gene's germline CDR1 is SNHLY and CDR2 FYNNEI. CDR3 size: 14 residues. The CDR3 here is CASRDGRVLYEQYF.

This chain joins TRBV7-8 and TRBJ1-2; TCRdb proposes TRBD1, but this gene call is untestable without DNA. CDR1 is SGHVS and CDR2 is FQNEAQ in the germline V gene. CDR3 size: 14 residues. CDR3 in amino acids: CASSTQASNYGYTF. Full variable domain (rest looked up from reference TRBV7-8 and TRBJ1-2): GAGVSQSPRYKVAKRGQDVALRCDPISGHVSLFWYQQALGQGPEFLTYFQNEAQLDKSGLPSDRFFAERPEGSVSTLKIQRTQQEDSAVYLCASSTQASNYGYTFGSGTRLTVV.

V and J are TRBV11-2 and TRBJ1-5; TCRdb calls TRBD1, which cannot be checked without DNA. Germline V gene data show CDR1 as SGHAT and CDR2 as FQNNGV. The CDR3 extends over 14 amino acids. CDR3: CASSMGGGNQPQHF.

The chain combines TRBV7-9 with TRBJ2-5; with no DNA, the TCRdb D assignment of TRBD1 cannot be verified. This CDR3 is built from 17 residues. Per the germline V gene, CDR1 is SEHNR and CDR2 is FQNEAQ (reference sequence). CDR3 region: CASSLGLGGRPQETQYF.

The V call is TRBV6-1, the J call TRBJ2-5. The CDR3 runs to 15 residues. Germline-derived CDR1 and CDR2 are MNHNS and SASEGT. CDR3 loop: CASRSAGTVKETQYF.